A few counts support the clone carrying this T cell receptor (beta chain). No infections or other immune events were documented during collection. This specimen belongs to a study of identifying expanded T cells in peripheral blood. Produced via immunoSEQ multiplex PCR; TCRdb's table is partial and in-frame only. The sample records around 100,000 clones, approximately 88% being singletons. Trimming left V 4 bases short and J 4 bases short, with 14 bases between. The CDR3 loop spans 15 amino acids. The germline CDR1 and CDR2 sequences are SNHLY and FYNNEI. The V gene is TRBV2, the J gene TRBJ1-5, with D possibly being TRBD1 (5 bases). Sequencing used blood. The origin of this receptor is a person between 18 and 75 years old in good health. The CDR3 DNA reads TGTGCCAGCAGTGGACCCGGGACCGCTAATCAGCCCCAGCATTTT. Its translation: CASSGPGTANQPQHF.